The rows below give T cell receptor beta chains drawn from one sample of a study of cytomegalovirus exposure and HLA in healthy donors. TCRdb's table, derived via immunoSEQ multiplex PCR, lists solely in-frame clones and lacks some. In the table there are over 150,000 clones, about 90% of which are singletons. Source material: PBMCs. The receptors here all came from a woman aged 30 to 39 in good health and CMV-seronegative. Both conserved end residues are part of each CDR3. A D gene is named only where the DNA matches it firmly. Size is omitted from some rows. Given values are once, few, many or a class for expanded clones.

>TRBD1|TRBV28|TRBJ2-7|-
CASSPGQGAYEQYF
TGTGCCAGCAGTCCCGGACAGGGAGCCTACGAGCAGTACTTC
>TRBD1|TRBV4-1|TRBJ2-7|-
CASSPGTGFTYEQYF
TGCGCCAGCAGCCCTGGGACAGGGTTTACCTACGAGCAGTACTTC
>TRBD2|TRBV5-1|TRBJ2-5|-
CASSRGLAGAQETQYF
TGCGCCAGCAGCAGGGGACTAGCGGGGGCCCAAGAGACCCAGTACTTC
>-|TRBV29-1|TRBJ2-5|-
CSVELRDLQETQYF
TGCAGCGTTGAACTCCGAGACCTTCAAGAGACCCAGTACTTC
>TRBD1|TRBV28|TRBJ1-2|-
CASRQGGEGDYGYTF
TGTGCCAGCAGACAGGGGGGAGAGGGGGACTATGGCTACACCTTC
>-|TRBV27|TRBJ2-7|-
CASSWGRSYEQYF
TGTGCCAGCAGTTGGGGAAGAAGCTACGAGCAGTACTTC
>TRBD2|TRBV4-3|TRBJ2-1|-
CASSQRGLAGGSPHNEQFF
TGCGCCAGCAGCCAGAGGGGACTAGCGGGAGGGTCACCTCACAATGAGCAGTTCTTC
>-|TRBV5-1|TRBJ2-7|-
CASGEADSVSYEQYF
TGCGCCAGCGGGGAGGCGGACAGCGTTTCCTACGAGCAGTACTTC
>TRBD1|TRBV6-1|TRBJ2-2|-
CAGAQGASNTGELFF
TGTGCCGGGGCCCAGGGGGCCTCGAACACCGGGGAGCTGTTTTTT
>-|TRBV14|TRBJ1-6|once
CASSQDGAQAYNSPLHF
TGTGCCAGCAGCCAAGATGGGGCCCAGGCCTATAATTCACCCCTCCACTTT
>TRBD1|TRBV6-5|TRBJ1-1|-
CASSPRQGTTEAFF
TGTGCCAGCAGTCCGCGACAGGGGACCACTGAAGCTTTCTTT
>-|TRBV29-1|TRBJ2-3|-
CSVEDRGETSTDTQYF
TGCAGCGTTGAAGATCGTGGGGAGACTAGCACAGATACGCAGTATTTT
>-|TRBV5-1|TRBJ2-1|-
CASSLSGGYNEQFF
TGCGCCAGCAGCTTGTCTGGCGGTTACAATGAGCAGTTCTTC
>-|TRBV18|TRBJ1-2|-
CASSPDITGLGYTF
TGTGCCAGCTCACCGGACATCACAGGGTTAGGCTACACCTTC
>-|TRBV18|TRBJ1-1|-
CASSVGTVNTEAFF
TGTGCCAGCTCAGTCGGGACCGTGAACACTGAAGCTTTCTTT
>-|TRBV27|TRBJ1-2|-
CASSLSGGAHGYTF
TGTGCCAGCAGTTTATCTGGTGGGGCGCATGGCTACACCTTC
>-|TRBV27|TRBJ2-6|once
CASSRRTDSSGANVLTF
TGTGCCAGCAGTCGCCGGACAGATAGCTCTGGGGCCAACGTCCTGACTTTC
>-|TRBV27|TRBJ2-5|-
CASSRGETQYF
TGTGCCAGCAGTAGGGGGGAGACCCAGTACTTC
>-|TRBV7-2|TRBJ2-1|-
CASSLRDGLLYNEQFF
TGTGCCAGCAGCTTACGGGACGGACTTCTCTACAATGAGCAGTTCTTC
>TRBD1|TRBV2|TRBJ1-3|-
CASKGQGHTIYF
TGTGCCAGCAAGGGACAGGGGCACACCATATATTTT
>TRBD2|TRBV10-2|TRBJ2-7|few
CASSVLAGAYEQYF
TGCGCCAGCAGTGTTCTAGCGGGAGCCTACGAGCAGTACTTC
>-|TRBV19|TRBJ1-2|once
CASSIANAAGGYTF
TGTGCCAGTAGTATAGCGAATGCGGCGGGCGGCTACACCTTC
>-|TRBV4-3|TRBJ2-3|-
CASSQDPTGTSTDTQYF
TGCGCCAGCAGCCAAGATCCCACAGGAACTAGCACAGATACGCAGTATTTT
>-|TRBV20-1|TRBJ1-2|few
CSAQRGYGYTF
TGCAGTGCACAGAGAGGCTATGGCTACACCTTC
>-|TRBV15|TRBJ1-1|-
CATSRGAAGDTEAFF
TGTGCCACCAGCAGAGGGGCGGCAGGCGACACTGAAGCTTTCTTT
>-|TRBV2|TRBJ2-5|-
CASSEALVGVWETQYF
TGTGCCAGCAGTGAAGCGCTTGTGGGAGTTTGGGAGACCCAGTACTTC
>TRBD2|TRBV5-1|TRBJ2-2|-
CASSLRTSENTGELFF
TGCGCCAGCAGCTTGAGGACTAGCGAGAACACCGGGGAGCTGTTTTTT
>TRBD1|TRBV7-8|TRBJ1-1|-
CASSVRDRDTEAFF
TGTGCCAGCAGCGTACGGGACAGGGACACTGAAGCTTTCTTT
>-|TRBV10-3|TRBJ2-3|-
CAILRGGTDTQYF
TGTGCCATCCTCAGGGGGGGGACAGATACGCAGTATTTT
>-|TRBV2|TRBJ1-1|-
CASIEDRPSTEAFF
TGTGCCAGCATTGAGGACAGACCGAGCACTGAAGCTTTCTTT
>TRBD2|TRBV7-3|TRBJ2-3|-
CASSWTSGAGTDTQYF
TGTGCCAGCAGCTGGACTAGCGGGGCGGGGACAGATACGCAGTATTTT
>-|TRBV29-1|TRBJ2-1|-
CSVPGAGNSYNEQFF
TGCAGCGTCCCCGGCGCCGGGAACTCCTACAATGAGCAGTTCTTC
>TRBD2|TRBV15|TRBJ2-1|-
CATSRDAGLGLAGAEEQFF
TGTGCCACCAGCAGAGATGCTGGGCTGGGACTAGCGGGAGCGGAAGAGCAGTTCTTC
>-|TRBV5-4|TRBJ1-2|-
CASSSGAAGDRGGNYGYTF
TGTGCCAGCAGCTCAGGGGCTGCAGGGGATAGGGGGGGTAACTATGGCTACACCTTC
>TRBD1|TRBV11-2|TRBJ2-7|-
CASSPLAGGPYEQYF
TGTGCCAGCAGCCCTCTGGCAGGGGGCCCCTACGAGCAGTACTTC
>TRBD1|TRBV7-2|TRBJ1-2|-
CASSLGTGAYGYTF
TGTGCCAGCAGCTTAGGGACAGGCGCCTATGGCTACACCTTC
>TRBD1|TRBV5-6|TRBJ1-1|-
CASSDKTGLNTEAFF
TGTGCCAGCAGCGACAAGACAGGGCTGAACACTGAAGCTTTCTTT
>-|TRBV27|TRBJ1-2|-
CASSLRANYGYTF
TGTGCCAGCAGCCTAAGGGCTAACTATGGCTACACCTTC
>-|TRBV7-9|TRBJ2-7|-
CASGPRGGAEQYF
TGTGCCAGCGGCCCCAGGGGAGGGGCCGAGCAGTACTTC
>-|TRBV7-7|TRBJ2-1|-
CASSPGAGRGNEQFF
TGTGCCAGCAGCCCGGGCGCAGGGAGGGGGAATGAGCAGTTCTTC
>-|TRBV27|TRBJ1-5|-
CASSWVGALGNQPQHF
TGTGCCAGCAGCTGGGTGGGAGCGTTGGGCAATCAGCCCCAGCATTTT
>-|TRBV7-8|TRBJ2-1|-
CASSEEEGDNEQFF
TGTGCCAGCAGCGAAGAGGAGGGAGACAATGAGCAGTTCTTC
>-|TRBV5-4|TRBJ1-5|-
CASSLMGTSNQPQHF
TGTGCCAGCAGCTTGATGGGAACTAGCAATCAGCCCCAGCATTTT
>-|TRBV27|TRBJ2-3|-
CASSTRTDTQYF
TGTGCCAGCAGTACCCGGACAGATACGCAGTATTTT
>-|TRBV4-1|TRBJ2-1|-
CASSQDRGSSSYNEQFF
TGCGCCAGCAGCCAAGATCGTGGCAGTAGCTCCTACAATGAGCAGTTCTTC
>-|TRBV27|TRBJ2-7|few
CASSFYWGQEQYF
TGTGCCAGCAGTTTCTATTGGGGGCAGGAGCAGTACTTC
>TRBD1|TRBV28|TRBJ2-4|-
CASSYKRTGLFIQYF
TGTGCCAGCAGTTATAAACGGACAGGGTTATTCATTCAGTACTTC
>-|TRBV5-6|TRBJ2-2|-
CASSEGDGELFF
TGTGCCAGCAGCGAAGGGGACGGGGAGCTGTTTTTT
>-|TRBV2|TRBJ2-3|-
CASSEPRERFDTQYF
TGTGCCAGCAGTGAACCGCGGGAAAGGTTCGATACGCAGTATTTT
>-|TRBV30|TRBJ2-3|-
CAWRGTDTQYF
TGTGCCTGGAGAGGGACAGATACGCAGTATTTT
>TRBD2|TRBV7-2|TRBJ2-3|-
CASSPRGRGGSNTDTQYF
TGTGCCAGCAGCCCTAGAGGTCGGGGGGGTAGCAACACAGATACGCAGTATTTT
>-|TRBV7-2|TRBJ2-1|-
CASSPRGGSYNEQFF
TGTGCCAGCAGCCCCCGAGGGGGTTCCTACAATGAGCAGTTCTTC
>TRBD1|TRBV7-2|TRBJ1-5|-
CASSLEAGGNRQPQHF
TGTGCCAGCAGCTTAGAGGCAGGGGGCAATCGTCAGCCCCAGCATTTT
>TRBD1|TRBV5-1|TRBJ1-1|-
CASSRPGQANTEAFF
TGCGCCAGCAGCCGCCCGGGACAGGCGAACACTGAAGCTTTCTTT